Listed below are T cell receptor beta chains from one sample, sequenced in a study of identical twins. MiXCR, applied by TCRdb to the 5' RACE reads, yields one record per CDR3 protein. The sample yields approximately 690,000 distinct CDR3 sequences, approximately 6% seen once. Sequenced input: naive T cells sorted from blood. The receptors were gathered from a man younger than 30 in good health. The CDR3 runs from the conserved cysteine through the conserved F or W. The D gene is left open where the match is weak. Size is omitted from some rows. Given values are once, few, many or a class for expanded clones.

- | few | TRBJ2-7 | TRBV9 | CASSVAGTGDEQYF | TGTGCCAGCAGCGTAGCCGGGACTGGGGACGAGCAGTACTTC
- | - | TRBJ1-4 | TRBV20-1 | CSATTGRNEKLFF | TGCAGTGCGACGACGGGACGAAATGAAAAACTGTTTTTT
- | many | TRBJ2-7 | TRBV12-3/TRBV12-4 | CASTKTQLTYEQYF | TGTGCCAGCACTAAGACCCAATTGACCTACGAGCAGTACTTC
TRBD1 | many | TRBJ2-3 | TRBV5-1 | CASSPRQGSDTQYF | TGCGCCAGCAGCCCTAGACAGGGATCAGATACGCAGTATTTT
- | few | TRBJ1-5 | TRBV15 | CATSRGRGGLQHF | TGTGCCACCAGCAGAGGTCGAGGGGGGTTACAGCATTTT
- | many | TRBJ1-5 | TRBV30 | CAWSSGRDQPQHF | TGTGCCTGGAGCTCCGGACGGGATCAGCCCCAGCATTTT
TRBD1 | many | TRBJ2-1 | TRBV6-2/TRBV6-3 | CASTRQGAVREQFF | TGTGCCAGCACCCGACAGGGGGCGGTGAGGGAGCAGTTCTTC
- | few | TRBJ2-2 | TRBV12-3/TRBV12-4 | CASSWRSGGGELFF | TGTGCCAGCAGTTGGAGGTCCGGCGGCGGGGAGCTGTTTTTT
- | - | TRBJ1-3 | TRBV6-1 | CASTEASVLNTIYF | TGTGCCAGCACCGAGGCGTCTGTTCTGAACACCATATATTTT
- | many | TRBJ2-1 | TRBV12-3/TRBV12-4 | CASSLDLGGQPYNEQFF | TGTGCCAGCAGTTTAGACTTAGGCGGGCAGCCTTACAATGAGCAGTTCTTC
TRBD1 | many | TRBJ1-2 | TRBV12-3/TRBV12-4 | CASSLVRTGTYGYTF | TGTGCCAGCAGTTTAGTACGGACAGGGACCTATGGCTACACCTTC
- | many | TRBJ2-2 | TRBV5-1 | CASSFGDRTGELFF | TGCGCCAGCAGCTTTGGGGACCGTACCGGGGAGCTGTTTTTT
TRBD1 | many | TRBJ1-3 | TRBV20-1 | CSARGRQGVGGNTIYF | TGCAGTGCTAGAGGCCGACAGGGGGTCGGAGGAAACACCATATATTTT
TRBD1 | many | TRBJ1-1 | TRBV10-3 | CATLRGQGFNTEAFF | TGTGCCACCCTCCGGGGACAGGGTTTTAATACTGAAGCTTTCTTT
TRBD2 | many | TRBJ2-1 | TRBV7-9 | CASSLGLANEQFF | TGTGCCAGCAGCCTGGGACTAGCCAATGAGCAGTTCTTC
- | many | TRBJ2-2 | TRBV29-1 | CSVVWDQNTGELFF | TGCAGCGTTGTTTGGGACCAGAACACCGGGGAGCTGTTTTTT
TRBD2 | - | TRBJ2-1 | TRBV29-1 | CSGGLAGIGEQFF | TGCAGCGGGGGGCTAGCGGGAATAGGTGAGCAGTTCTTC
- | few | TRBJ1-4 | TRBV9 | CASSENGEKLFF | TGTGCCAGCAGCGAGAACGGTGAAAAACTGTTTTTT
- | - | TRBJ2-4 | TRBV6-1 | CARAGGGKNIQYF | TGTGCCAGAGCAGGGGGGGGCAAAAACATTCAGTACTTC
- | few | TRBJ2-2 | TRBV7-9 | CASSLVVPNTGELFF | TGTGCCAGCAGCTTAGTTGTCCCGAACACCGGGGAGCTGTTTTTT
- | - | TRBJ2-4 | TRBV14 | CASSQASRAPQNIQYF | TGTGCCAGCAGCCAAGCTAGCCGGGCCCCTCAAAACATTCAGTACTTC
- | many | TRBJ2-3 | TRBV5-1 | CASSLEVDTDTQYF | TGCGCCAGCAGCTTGGAAGTGGACACAGATACGCAGTATTTT
TRBD2 | many | TRBJ2-5 | TRBV7-2 | CASSAGLAGGQETQYF | TGTGCCAGCAGCGCGGGACTAGCGGGAGGGCAAGAGACCCAGTACTTC
TRBD2 | many | TRBJ2-7 | TRBV24-1 | CATASGRGEQYF | TGTGCCACCGCTAGCGGGAGGGGCGAGCAGTACTTC
- | few | TRBJ2-2 | TRBV5-1 | CASSLGGIGGELFF | TGCGCCAGCAGCTTGGGAGGGATCGGCGGGGAGCTGTTTTTT
- | - | TRBJ1-3 | TRBV5-1 | CASRMDSSGNTIYF | TGCGCCAGCAGAATGGATTCCTCTGGAAACACCATATATTTT
TRBD1 | few | TRBJ2-7 | TRBV7-6 | CASRLTGGAEQYF | TGTGCCAGCAGACTTACAGGGGGCGCCGAGCAGTACTTC
- | many | TRBJ2-5 | TRBV29-1 | CSVGAGGETQYF | TGCAGCGTTGGCGCCGGGGGAGAGACCCAGTACTTC
- | many | TRBJ2-1 | TRBV12-3/TRBV12-4 | CASSLTESSYNEQFF | TGTGCCAGCAGTTTAACCGAGAGCTCCTACAATGAGCAGTTCTTC
- | many | TRBJ2-1 | TRBV20-1 | CSASYEGIVNPYNEQFF | TGCAGTGCTAGTTATGAGGGGATAGTCAACCCTTACAATGAGCAGTTCTTC
- | many | TRBJ2-3 | TRBV7-9 | CASSPTRLGPPTDTQYF | TGTGCCAGCAGCCCGACGCGACTAGGCCCGCCCACAGATACGCAGTATTTT
- | - | TRBJ1-5 | TRBV7-8 | CASSPLRRSNQPQHF | TGTGCCAGCAGCCCCCTCAGGCGGAGCAATCAGCCCCAGCATTTT
TRBD1 | - | TRBJ2-1 | TRBV19 | CASSMGTGWHNEQFF | TGTGCCAGTAGTATGGGGACAGGATGGCACAATGAGCAGTTCTTC
TRBD2 | - | TRBJ2-1 | TRBV9 | CASSVEPAGVSEQFF | TGTGCCAGCAGCGTAGAGCCAGCGGGAGTTTCTGAGCAGTTCTTC
TRBD1 | few | TRBJ1-1 | TRBV7-9 | CASSLAPAGGEAFF | TGTGCCAGCAGCTTAGCGCCGGCAGGGGGTGAAGCTTTCTTT
- | - | TRBJ1-1 | TRBV19 | CASIAGDHPWNTEAFF | TGTGCCAGTATCGCAGGGGACCACCCCTGGAACACTGAAGCTTTCTTT